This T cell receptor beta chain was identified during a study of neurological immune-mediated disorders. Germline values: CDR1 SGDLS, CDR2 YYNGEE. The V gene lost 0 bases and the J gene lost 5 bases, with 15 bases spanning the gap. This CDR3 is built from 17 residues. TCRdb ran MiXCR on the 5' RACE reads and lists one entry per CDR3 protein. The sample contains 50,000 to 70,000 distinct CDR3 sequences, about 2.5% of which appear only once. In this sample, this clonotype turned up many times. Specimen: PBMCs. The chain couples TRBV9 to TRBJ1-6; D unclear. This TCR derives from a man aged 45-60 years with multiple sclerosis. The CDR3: CASSVEGRLTDNSPLHF. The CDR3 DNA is TGTGCCAGCAGCGTAGAAGGCCGGCTCACCGATAATTCACCCCTCCACTTT. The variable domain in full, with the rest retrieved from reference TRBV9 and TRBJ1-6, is DSGVTQTPKHLITATGQRVTLRCSPRSGDLSVYWYQQSLDQGLQFLIQYYNGEERAKGNILERFSAQQFPDLHSELNLSSLELGDSALYFCASSVEGRLTDNSPLHFGNGTRLTVT.